The 10 T cell receptor beta chains below all came from one sample that was sequenced in a study of T cells after posttransplantation cyclophosphamide. Some clones are missing from TCRdb's copy, which holds only in-frame ones; the method was immunoSEQ multiplex PCR. The sample has about 22,000 clones, none seen only once. The sample taken for sequencing was PBMCs. These receptor sequences come from a woman aged 45-60 years in good health, CMV-negative, and a related stem cell transplant donor.

This clone was counted at least ten times. The chain recombines TRBV15 with TRBJ1-5, with D possibly being TRBD1 (6 bases). Germline V gene lookup returns CDR1 LNHNV and CDR2 YYDKDF (reference sequence). The CDR3 sequence is 15 residues long. V was shortened by 5 bases and J by 2 bases, with 13 bases between the two germline ends. CDR3 sequence (DNA): TGTGCCACCAGCGCACACAGGGATGGCAATCAGCCCCAGCATTTT. As protein: CATSAHRDGNQPQHF.

This clone was seen repeatedly, ten times or more. J is TRBJ2-1 and V is TRBV28; the D gene is possibly TRBD2 (5 bases). V lost 3 bases to trimming and J lost 3 bases, with 12 bases between them. The CDR3 spans 15 residues. Looked up from germline, CDR1 is MDHEN and CDR2 is SYDVKM. The CDR3 sequence is CASSFSLRDYNEQFF. In DNA, the CDR3 is TGTGCCAGCAGTTTTTCCCTCCGGGACTACAATGAGCAGTTCTTC.

This clone was found many times. This chain connects TRBV10-3 to TRBJ2-7; no clear D gene. The V gene's germline CDR1 is ENHRY and CDR2 SYGVKD. V lost 0 bases and J lost 6, with 12 bases in between. CDR3 length equals 14 residues. The CDR3 sequence: CAISESSEVSEQYF. CDR3 sequence (DNA): TGTGCCATCAGTGAGTCCAGCGAGGTTTCCGAGCAGTACTTC.

This clone has a count of ten or more. The chain carries TRBV5-5 and TRBJ1-4; 7 bases line up with TRBD1. CDR1 and CDR2 from the germline V gene are SGHKS and YYEKEE (reference sequence). V trimming: 4 bases; J trimming: 5 bases; junction bases outside the gene matches: 14. CDR3 length: 17 amino acids. This chain's CDR3 is CASSQMIFQGQNEKLFF. The CDR3 nucleotides are TGTGCCAGCAGCCAGATGATCTTCCAGGGACAGAATGAAAAACTGTTTTTT. Complete variable domain (other parts from reference TRBV5-5 and TRBJ1-4): DAGVTQSPTHLIKTRGQQVTLRCSPISGHKSVSWYQQVLGQGPQFIFQYYEKEERGRGNFPDRFSARQFPNYSSELNVNALLLGDSALYLCASSQMIFQGQNEKLFFGSGTQLSVL.

This clone was seen repeatedly, ten times or more. The chain is built from TRBV7-2 and TRBJ2-3; 8 nucleotides line up with TRBD2. Germline loops: CDR1 SGHTA, CDR2 FQGNSA. There are 15 residues in the CDR3. V shed 5 bases, J shed 4 bases, and the junction held 8 bases outside the gene matches. CDR3 bases: TGTGCCAGCAGCCATCCGGGGGGGGCGGCAGATACGCAGTATTTT. It is translated as CASSHPGGAADTQYF.

Ten or more counts support this clone. The CDR3 region has the DNA TGTGCCAGCAGCCTGGGGGGAAGATACGACAATGAGCAGTTCTTC. Translated: CASSLGGRYDNEQFF. The chain couples TRBV7-3 to TRBJ2-1, with D possibly TRBD2 on 6 matching bases. Germline values: CDR1 SGHTA, CDR2 FQGTGA. The CDR3 extends over 15 amino acids. V was shortened by 5 bases and J by 5 bases, with 16 bases between the two germline ends.

This clone was observed a handful of times. The gene calls are TRBV7-9 and TRBJ2-5, with 9 bases identical to TRBD2. The better agreement between TRBJ2-7 and the DNA end casts doubt on the J call. This CDR3 has 16 residues. The germline V gene encodes CDR1 SEHNR and CDR2 FQNEAQ (reference sequence). In DNA, the CDR3 is TGTGCCAGCAGCTTAGCCGCGGGCGGGGGGGCTCACGAGCAGTACTTC. Protein sequence: CASSLAAGGGAHEQYF.

The sample holds many counts of this clone. The chain recombines TRBV7-3 with TRBJ2-5, with D unclear. Between the trimmed V and J ends, which lost 0 bases and 5 bases, there was a span of 19 bases. The CDR3 sequence is 17 residues long. Germline assignment: CDR1 SGHTA and CDR2 FQGTGA. The CDR3 coding sequence is TGTGCCAGCAGCTTAACGGGCAGAACCTCCCTACGGGAGACCCAGTACTTC. Its translation: CASSLTGRTSLRETQYF. The variable domain in full, with the rest retrieved from reference TRBV7-3 and TRBJ2-5, is GAGVSQTPSNKVTEKGKYVELRCDPISGHTALYWYRQSLGQGPEFLIYFQGTGAADDSGLPNDRFFAVRPEGSVSTLKIQRTERGDSAVYLCASSLTGRTSLRETQYFGPGTRLLVL.

This clone was detected many times. The chain joins TRBV2 to TRBJ1-1; 12 bases fit TRBD1. CDR1 and CDR2 from the germline V gene are SNHLY and FYNNEI. The CDR3 has 14 amino acids. V trimming: 6 bases; J trimming: 5 bases; junction bases outside the gene matches: 4. CDR3: CASRGQGAGTEAFF. As DNA, the CDR3 is TGTGCCAGCAGGGGACAGGGGGCTGGTACTGAAGCTTTCTTT.

At least ten counts were recorded for this clone. The chain recombines TRBV30 with TRBJ2-1, with D perhaps matching TRBD2 (6 bases). There are 15 residues in the CDR3. Looked up from germline, CDR1 is GTSNPN and CDR2 is SVGIG (reference sequence). Trimming stripped 0 bases from V and 2 bases from J, with 11 bases between. CDR3 sequence (DNA): TGTGCCTGGAGTGTGGAATGGGGGGCCTACAATGAGCAGTTCTTC. This gives the protein CAWSVEWGAYNEQFF.